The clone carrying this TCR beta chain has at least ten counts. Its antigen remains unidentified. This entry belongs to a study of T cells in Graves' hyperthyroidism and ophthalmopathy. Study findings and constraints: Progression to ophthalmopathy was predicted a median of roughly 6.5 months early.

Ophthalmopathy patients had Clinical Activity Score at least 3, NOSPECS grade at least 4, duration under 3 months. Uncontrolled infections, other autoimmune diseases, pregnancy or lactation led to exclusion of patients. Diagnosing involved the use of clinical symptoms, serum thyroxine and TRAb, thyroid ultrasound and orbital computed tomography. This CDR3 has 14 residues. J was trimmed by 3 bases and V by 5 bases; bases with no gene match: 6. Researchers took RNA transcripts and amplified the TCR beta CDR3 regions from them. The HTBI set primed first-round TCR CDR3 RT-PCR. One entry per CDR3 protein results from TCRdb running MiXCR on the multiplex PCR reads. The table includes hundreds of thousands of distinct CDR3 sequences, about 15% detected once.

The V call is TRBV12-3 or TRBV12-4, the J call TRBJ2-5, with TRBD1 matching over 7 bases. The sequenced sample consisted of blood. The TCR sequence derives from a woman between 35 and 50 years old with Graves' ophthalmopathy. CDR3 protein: CASSLRDREETQYF. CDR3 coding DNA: TGTGCCAGCAGTCTCCGGGACAGAGAAGAGACCCAGTACTTC.